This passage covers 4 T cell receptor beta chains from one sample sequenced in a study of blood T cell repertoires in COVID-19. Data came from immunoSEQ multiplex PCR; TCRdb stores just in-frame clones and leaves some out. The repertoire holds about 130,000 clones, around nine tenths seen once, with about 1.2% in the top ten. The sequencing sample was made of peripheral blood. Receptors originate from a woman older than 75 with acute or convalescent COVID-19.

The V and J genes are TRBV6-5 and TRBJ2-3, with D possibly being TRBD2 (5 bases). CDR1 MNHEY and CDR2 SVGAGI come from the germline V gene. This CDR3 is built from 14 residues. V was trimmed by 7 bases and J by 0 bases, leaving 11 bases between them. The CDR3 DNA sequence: TGTGCCAGCATTGGGAGTCCTAGCACAGATACGCAGTATTTT. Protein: CASIGSPSTDTQYF.

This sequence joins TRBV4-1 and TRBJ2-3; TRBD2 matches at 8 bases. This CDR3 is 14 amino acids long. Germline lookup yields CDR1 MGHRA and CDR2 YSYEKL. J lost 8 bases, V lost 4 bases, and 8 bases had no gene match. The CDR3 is CASSRAGAGPTQYF. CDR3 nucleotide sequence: TGCGCCAGCAGCCGAGCGGGAGCGGGCCCTACGCAGTATTTT.

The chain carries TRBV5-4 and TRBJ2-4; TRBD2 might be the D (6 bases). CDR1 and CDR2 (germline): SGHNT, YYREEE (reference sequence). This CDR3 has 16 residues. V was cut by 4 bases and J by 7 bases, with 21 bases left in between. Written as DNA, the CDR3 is TGTGCCAGCAGCCTGGGCACTAGCCGCCACGGGAACATTCAGTACTTC. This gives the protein CASSLGTSRHGNIQYF.

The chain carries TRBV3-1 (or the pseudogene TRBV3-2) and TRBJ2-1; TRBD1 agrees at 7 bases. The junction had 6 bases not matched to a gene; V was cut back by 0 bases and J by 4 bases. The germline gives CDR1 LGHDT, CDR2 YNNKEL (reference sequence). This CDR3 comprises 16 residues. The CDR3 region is CASSQEWAGGYNEQFF. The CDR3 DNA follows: TGTGCCAGCAGCCAAGAGTGGGCAGGGGGTTACAATGAGCAGTTCTTC.